This TCR beta chain was identified in a study of regulatory T cells in long-lasting Graves disease. The CDR3 runs 15 residues. Per germline, CDR1 MNHEY and CDR2 SVGEGT. Trimming cost V 2 bases and J 5 bases, with 15 bases left between them. Arm-PCR of CDR3 regions and iRepertoire HTBI primers were the basis on which TCR beta libraries were built. TCRdb re-called the multiplex PCR reads through MiXCR, storing one row per CDR3 protein. The table shows about 400,000 distinct CDR3 sequences, with approximately 16% occurring only once. Stated time point: newly diagnosed GD, antithyroid drugs for less than 3 months. TCR sequences were obtained from RNA taken from PBMCs. It was an endocrinology department in Xi'an, China, that provided the patients. A further study also used this sample, focusing on T cells in Graves' hyperthyroidism and ophthalmopathy. This second report adds: Participants, patients aged 18 to 65, had newly diagnosed hyperthyroidism with a duration under 2 months. Uncontrolled infection, other autoimmune disease, pregnancy or lactation disqualified patients from enrolment. HTBI primers drove first-round RT-PCR of the TCR CDR3.

V is TRBV6-2 or TRBV6-3 and J is TRBJ2-5; D perhaps matches TRBD1 (5 bases). This TCR was recovered from a woman aged 40 to 55 with Graves disease. Sequenced material: peripheral blood mononuclear cells (PBMCs), taken at new diagnosis, from a patient treated with antithyroid drugs. CDR3 region: CASSYALGKGETQYF. CDR3 coding DNA: TGTGCCAGCAGTTACGCGTTGGGGAAGGGGGAGACCCAGTACTTC.